The rows below give T cell receptor beta chains drawn from one sample of a study of early T cells in non-severe SARS-CoV-2 infection. TCRdb re-derived calls from the 5' RACE reads in MiXCR, one entry per CDR3 protein. Of about 46,000 distinct CDR3 sequences in the sample, more than 4.5% were seen once. The sample consisted of whole blood, taken at baseline. These receptors came from an adult who was a healthcare worker with PCR-confirmed SARS-CoV-2 infection or an uninfected control (not recorded which). Both conserved end residues are part of each CDR3. A D gene is named only where the DNA matches it firmly. The size of a clone is reported for some rows only, either as once, few or many, or as a class for expanded clones.

TRBV21-1,NA,NA,TRBJ2-4,TGTGCCAGCAGCAAAGAGACAGGGCGCAAAAACATTCAGTACTTC,CASSKETGRKNIQYF
TRBV27,NA,many,TRBJ2-7,TGTGCCAGCAGTTTTTCCCGGCCGCGAGGGGGCTACGAGCAGTACTTC,CASSFSRPRGGYEQYF
TRBV14,NA,few,TRBJ2-1,TGTGCCAGCAGCCAAGCCAACACCGGTGAGCAGTTCTTC,CASSQANTGEQFF
TRBV20-1,TRBD1,many,TRBJ1-1,TGCAGTGCGTTCTCGGGACAGGGGTACACTGAAGCTTTCTTT,CSAFSGQGYTEAFF
TRBV6-5,NA,NA,TRBJ2-6,TGTGCCAGCAGGAGGGGTAACTCTGGGGCCAACGTCCTGACTTTC,CASRRGNSGANVLTF
TRBV3-1,NA,many,TRBJ1-2,TGTGCCAGCAGCCACACTCGGGGCTACACCTTC,CASSHTRGYTF
TRBV29-1,NA,many,TRBJ1-1,TGCAGCGTTTTGGACACAGAGAACACTGAAGCTTTCTTT,CSVLDTENTEAFF
TRBV14,NA,many,TRBJ2-3,TGTGCCAGCAGCTTTACTCCGGATACGCAGTATTTT,CASSFTPDTQYF
TRBV30,TRBD1,many,TRBJ1-1,TGTGCCTGGAGAGCAGGGGGCAAGGGGTACACTGAAGCTTTCTTT,CAWRAGGKGYTEAFF
TRBV3-1,NA,many,TRBJ1-4,TGTGCCAGCAGCCAGGACGAGGTCACTAATGAAAAACTGTTTTTT,CASSQDEVTNEKLFF
TRBV18,NA,NA,TRBJ2-7,TGTGCCAGCTCACCCTCTGAGGGCGAGCAGTACTTC,CASSPSEGEQYF
TRBV6-1,NA,many,TRBJ2-1,TGTGCCAGCCTCGGGCCACCTTACCACAATGAGCAGTTCTTC,CASLGPPYHNEQFF
TRBV19,NA,many,TRBJ1-2,TGTGCCAGTAGTGTCAACTCGGGCAACTATGGCTACACCTTC,CASSVNSGNYGYTF
TRBV20-1,TRBD1,many,TRBJ1-5,TGCAGTGCTTATCGACAGGGCGGTCAGCCCCAGCATTTT,CSAYRQGGQPQHF
TRBV12-3/TRBV12-4,NA,NA,TRBJ2-7,TGTGCCAGCAGTTCGGGGGACTTCACGAGCTACGAGCAGTACTTC,CASSSGDFTSYEQYF
TRBV29-1,NA,NA,TRBJ2-3,TGCAGCGTTGGACACTCTAGCACAGATACGCAGTATTTT,CSVGHSSTDTQYF
TRBV6-6,NA,many,TRBJ1-1,TGTGCCACAAGGAACACTGAAGCTTTCTTT,CATRNTEAFF
TRBV20-1,NA,NA,TRBJ2-4,TGCAGTGCTAGAGAAAGCCAGGGAAACATTCAGTACTTC,CSARESQGNIQYF
TRBV11-2,TRBD1,few,TRBJ2-2,TGTGCCAGCAGCTTACTTCAGGGGGCAGACACCGGGGAGCTGTTTTTT,CASSLLQGADTGELFF
TRBV7-9,NA,few,TRBJ2-7,TGTGCCAGCAGCCCCGGGGATGTCGAGCAGTACTTC,CASSPGDVEQYF
TRBV7-9,NA,many,TRBJ1-1,TGTGCCAGCAGACTACAGGAAGACCTTGAAGCTTTCTTT,CASRLQEDLEAFF
TRBV29-1,NA,many,TRBJ2-6,TGCAGCGTTGGAGGCGACGGGGACAAAGCTGTCTCTGGGGCCAGCGTCCTGACTTTC,CSVGGDGDKAVSGASVLTF
TRBV27,TRBD1,many,TRBJ1-6,TGTGCCAGCAGTTTATACAGGGGTATGGGCTCACCCCTCCACTTT,CASSLYRGMGSPLHF
TRBV3-1,NA,many,TRBJ1-2,TGTGCCAGCAGCCAAGATCGGCTGGGAACTAGAGGCTACACCTTC,CASSQDRLGTRGYTF
TRBV6-5,NA,many,TRBJ1-1,TGTGCCAGCAGCGGGGGCACTGAAGCTTTCTTT,CASSGGTEAFF
TRBV6-5,NA,many,TRBJ1-2,TGTGCCAGCAGTTACGACTACAGAGGCTCTGGCTACACCTTC,CASSYDYRGSGYTF
TRBV3-1,NA,NA,TRBJ2-1,TGTGCCAGCAGCTCCCGTGGGTCGCCCAATGAGCAGTTCTTC,CASSSRGSPNEQFF
TRBV7-6,NA,many,TRBJ2-3,TGTGCCAGCAGCTCCCGGGGCTTGAGCCCAGATACGCAGTATTTT,CASSSRGLSPDTQYF
TRBV10-3,TRBD1,few,TRBJ1-6,TGTGCCATCAGCAGGGACAGGGACGGTTCACCCCTCCACTTT,CAISRDRDGSPLHF
TRBV20-1,NA,many,TRBJ1-5,TGCAGTGCGAGAGATGGCTATCAGCCCCAGCATTTT,CSARDGYQPQHF
TRBV18,TRBD2,NA,TRBJ2-7,TGTGCCAGCTCCCCACCTAGCGGAGATTATTACGAGCAGTACTTC,CASSPPSGDYYEQYF
TRBV7-9,TRBD1,NA,TRBJ1-4,TGTGCCAGCAGTACCGGGACAGGGAATGAAAAACTGTTTTTT,CASSTGTGNEKLFF
TRBV2,NA,few,TRBJ1-6,TGTGCCAGCAGCTACGACAGCAGCTATAATTCACCCCTCCACTTT,CASSYDSSYNSPLHF
TRBV7-9,NA,many,TRBJ2-7,TGTGCCAGCAGCTCGATCCGGGACTACGAGCAGTACTTC,CASSSIRDYEQYF
TRBV20-1,NA,few,TRBJ2-7,TGCAGTGCTGCCTCAACACAGGGGGGGATTTCCGAGCAGTACTTC,CSAASTQGGISEQYF
TRBV3-1,TRBD1,few,TRBJ1-5,TGTGCCAGCAGCCCCGGATCCCCCGGGACAGGGGGCGATCAGCCCCAGCATTTT,CASSPGSPGTGGDQPQHF
TRBV7-9,NA,many,TRBJ2-1,TGTGCCAGCAGCTTAGCCCTGGACTACCAGGACAATGAGCAGTTCTTC,CASSLALDYQDNEQFF
TRBV10-3,TRBD1,few,TRBJ1-5,TGTGCCATCAGTATAGACAGGGGGAATCAGCCCCAGCATTTT,CAISIDRGNQPQHF
TRBV6-5,NA,many,TRBJ2-4,TGTGCCAGCAGTAGCCAGGGTCCCTTAGCCAAAAACATTCAGTACTTC,CASSSQGPLAKNIQYF